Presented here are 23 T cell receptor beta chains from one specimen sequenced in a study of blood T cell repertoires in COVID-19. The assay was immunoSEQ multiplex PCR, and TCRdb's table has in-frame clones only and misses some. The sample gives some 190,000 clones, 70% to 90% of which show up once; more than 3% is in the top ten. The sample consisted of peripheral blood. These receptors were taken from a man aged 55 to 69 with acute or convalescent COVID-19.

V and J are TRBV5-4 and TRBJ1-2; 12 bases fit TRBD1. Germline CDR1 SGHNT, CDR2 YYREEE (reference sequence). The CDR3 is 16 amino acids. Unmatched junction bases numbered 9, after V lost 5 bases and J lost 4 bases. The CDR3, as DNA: TGTGCCAGCAGGCGGACCGGGACAGGGGGCGGCTATGGCTACACCTTC. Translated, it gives CASRRTGTGGGYGYTF.

CDR3 DNA: TGTGCCAGCAGTTACTCTATGTCAGTACAGCCCCAGCATTTT. Translating it yields CASSYSMSVQPQHF. The V gene is TRBV6-5, the J gene TRBJ1-5; D uncertain. The germline CDR1 and CDR2 sequences are MNHEY and SVGAGI. V was clipped by 0 bases and J by 7 bases, with 10 bases between them. CDR3 length equals 14 residues.

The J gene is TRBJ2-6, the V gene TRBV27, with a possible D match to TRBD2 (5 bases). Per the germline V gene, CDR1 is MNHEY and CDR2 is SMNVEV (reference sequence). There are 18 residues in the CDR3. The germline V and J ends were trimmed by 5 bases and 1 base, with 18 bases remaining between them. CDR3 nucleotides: TGTGCCAGCAGTCTCCGGGGAGCTCCCAGTTCTGGGGCCAACGTCCTGACTTTC. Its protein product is CASSLRGAPSSGANVLTF.

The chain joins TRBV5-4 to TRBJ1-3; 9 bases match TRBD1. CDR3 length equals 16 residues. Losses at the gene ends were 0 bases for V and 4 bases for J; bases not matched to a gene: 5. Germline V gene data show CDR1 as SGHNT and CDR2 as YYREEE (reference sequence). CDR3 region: CASSLDGTGSGNTIYF. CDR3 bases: TGTGCCAGCAGCTTGGATGGGACAGGGAGCGGAAACACCATATATTTT.

Here the CDR3 DNA reads TGTGCCAGCAGCAAACAAGAACGGGGCACAGATACGCAGTATTTT. Translated: CASSKQERGTDTQYF. This chain joins TRBV2 and TRBJ2-3, with D uncertain. The CDR3 has 15 residues. From germline, CDR1 is SNHLY and CDR2 FYNNEI. The germline V and J ends were trimmed by 6 bases and 1 base, with 14 bases remaining between them.

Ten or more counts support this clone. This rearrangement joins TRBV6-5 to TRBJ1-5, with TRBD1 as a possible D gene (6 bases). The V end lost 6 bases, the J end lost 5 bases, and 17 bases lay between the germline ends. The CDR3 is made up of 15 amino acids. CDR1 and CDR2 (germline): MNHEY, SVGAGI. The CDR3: CASRPDRDNDQPQHF. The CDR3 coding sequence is TGTGCCAGCAGACCCGACCGGGACAACGATCAGCCCCAGCATTTT.

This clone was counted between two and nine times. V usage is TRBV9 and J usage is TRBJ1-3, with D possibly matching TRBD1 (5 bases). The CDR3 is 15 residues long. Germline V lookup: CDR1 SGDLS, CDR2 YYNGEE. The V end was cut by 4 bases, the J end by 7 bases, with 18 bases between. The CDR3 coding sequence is TGTGCCAGCAGCCTTCTTGCGTGGGGGGGGAACACCATATATTTT. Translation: CASSLLAWGGNTIYF.

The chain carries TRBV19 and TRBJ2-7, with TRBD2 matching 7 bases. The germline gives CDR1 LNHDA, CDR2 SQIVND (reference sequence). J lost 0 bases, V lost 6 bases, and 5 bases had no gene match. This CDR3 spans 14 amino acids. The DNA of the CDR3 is TGTGCCAGTAGCCTAGCGGCCAGCTCCTACGAGCAGTACTTC. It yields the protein CASSLAASSYEQYF. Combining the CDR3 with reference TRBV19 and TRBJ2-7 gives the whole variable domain DGGITQSPKYLFRKEGQNVTLSCEQNLNHDAMYWYRQDPGQGLRLIYYSQIVNDFQKGDIAEGYSVSREKKESFPLTVTSAQKNPTAFYLCASSLAASSYEQYFGPGTRLTVT.

CDR3 in DNA: TGTGCCAGTAGTATTCAGGGTTGGGGGCAGAACACTGAAGCTTTCTTT. It is translated as CASSIQGWGQNTEAFF. The V and J genes are TRBV19 and TRBJ1-1, with D perhaps TRBD1 (6 bases). CDR3 size: 16 residues. Germline values: CDR1 LNHDA, CDR2 SQIVND (reference sequence). With 3 bases removed from V and 1 base from J, the gap between germline ends came to 15 bases. Variable domain in full (rest from reference TRBV19 and TRBJ1-1): DGGITQSPKYLFRKEGQNVTLSCEQNLNHDAMYWYRQDPGQGLRLIYYSQIVNDFQKGDIAEGYSVSREKKESFPLTVTSAQKNPTAFYLCASSIQGWGQNTEAFFGQGTRLTVV.

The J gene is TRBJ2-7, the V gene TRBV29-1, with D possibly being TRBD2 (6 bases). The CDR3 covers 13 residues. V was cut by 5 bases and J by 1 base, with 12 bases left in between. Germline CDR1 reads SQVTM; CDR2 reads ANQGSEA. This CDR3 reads CSVSRRGSYEQYF. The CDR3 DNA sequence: TGCAGCGTTTCGCGGCGGGGATCCTACGAGCAGTACTTC.

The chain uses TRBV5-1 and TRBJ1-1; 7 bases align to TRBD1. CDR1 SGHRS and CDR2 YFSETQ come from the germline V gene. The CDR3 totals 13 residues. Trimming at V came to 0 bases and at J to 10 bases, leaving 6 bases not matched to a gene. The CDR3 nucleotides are TGCGCCAGCAGCTTGGAGGGACAGAGAGGAGCTTTCTTT. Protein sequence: CASSLEGQRGAFF.

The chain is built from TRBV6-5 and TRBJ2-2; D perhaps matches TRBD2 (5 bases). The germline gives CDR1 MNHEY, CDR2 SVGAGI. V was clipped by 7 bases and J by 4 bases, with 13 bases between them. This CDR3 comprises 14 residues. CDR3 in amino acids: CASIIRGGTGELFF. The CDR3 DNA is TGTGCCAGCATAATTCGGGGTGGCACCGGGGAGCTGTTTTTT.

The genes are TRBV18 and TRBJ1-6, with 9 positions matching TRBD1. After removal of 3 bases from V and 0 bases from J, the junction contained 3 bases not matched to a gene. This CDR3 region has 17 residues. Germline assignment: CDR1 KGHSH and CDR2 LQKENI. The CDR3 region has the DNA TGTGCCAGCTCACCTCAGACAGGGGGCTCCTATAATTCACCCCTCCACTTT. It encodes CASSPQTGGSYNSPLHF.

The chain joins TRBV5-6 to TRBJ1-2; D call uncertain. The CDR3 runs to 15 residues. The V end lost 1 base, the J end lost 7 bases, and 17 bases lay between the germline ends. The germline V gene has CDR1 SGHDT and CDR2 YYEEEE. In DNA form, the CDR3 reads TGTGCCAGCAGCTTGCGCGGCCTATTGAAAGGTGGCTACACCTTC. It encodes CASSLRGLLKGGYTF.

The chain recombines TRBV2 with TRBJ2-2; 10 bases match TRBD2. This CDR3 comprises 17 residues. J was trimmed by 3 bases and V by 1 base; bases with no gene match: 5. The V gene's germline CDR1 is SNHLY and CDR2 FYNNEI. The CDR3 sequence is CASSEVGSGRYTGELFF. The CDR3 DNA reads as TGTGCCAGCAGTGAAGTCGGTAGCGGGAGGTACACCGGGGAGCTGTTTTTT.

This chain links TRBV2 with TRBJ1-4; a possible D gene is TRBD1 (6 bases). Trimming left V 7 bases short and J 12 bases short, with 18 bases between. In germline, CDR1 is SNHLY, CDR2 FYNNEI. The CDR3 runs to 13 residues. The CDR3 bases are TGTGCCAGCATCCCGGGAGGAGGGGGGCAACTGTTTTTT. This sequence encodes CASIPGGGGQLFF.

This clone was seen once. Here the CDR3 reads CASSPLAGWGNQPQHF. The DNA of the CDR3 is TGTGCCAGCTCGCCCCTAGCAGGATGGGGCAATCAGCCCCAGCATTTT. The V call is TRBV18, the J call TRBJ1-5; D call uncertain. CDR3 length: 16 residues. Germline loops: CDR1 KGHSH, CDR2 LQKENI. With 6 bases removed from V and 2 bases from J, the gap between germline ends came to 17 bases.

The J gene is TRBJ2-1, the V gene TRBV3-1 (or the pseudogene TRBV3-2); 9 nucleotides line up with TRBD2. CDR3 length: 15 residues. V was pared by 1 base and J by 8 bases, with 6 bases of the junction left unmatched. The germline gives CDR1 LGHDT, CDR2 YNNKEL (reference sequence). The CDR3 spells CASSQGSGSRYEQFF. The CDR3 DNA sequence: TGTGCCAGCAGCCAAGGTAGCGGGAGTAGGTATGAGCAGTTCTTC.

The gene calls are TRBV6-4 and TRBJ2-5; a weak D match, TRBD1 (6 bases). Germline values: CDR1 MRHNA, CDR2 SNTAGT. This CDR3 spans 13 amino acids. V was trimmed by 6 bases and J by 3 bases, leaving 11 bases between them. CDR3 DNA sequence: TGTGCCAGCAGCAGGGGCCCTAAAGAGACCCAGTACTTC. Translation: CASSRGPKETQYF.

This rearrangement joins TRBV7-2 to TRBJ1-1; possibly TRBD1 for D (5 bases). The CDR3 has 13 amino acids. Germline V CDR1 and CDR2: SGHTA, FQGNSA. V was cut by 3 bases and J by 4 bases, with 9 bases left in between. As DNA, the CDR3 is TGTGCCAGCAGCTTGGAGGGGTTCACTGAAGCTTTCTTT. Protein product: CASSLEGFTEAFF. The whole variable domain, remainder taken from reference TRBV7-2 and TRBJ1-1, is GAGVSQSPSNKVTEKGKDVELRCDPISGHTALYWYRQSLGQGLEFLIYFQGNSAPDKSGLPSDRFSAERTGGSVSTLTIQRTQQEDSAVYLCASSLEGFTEAFFGQGTRLTVV.

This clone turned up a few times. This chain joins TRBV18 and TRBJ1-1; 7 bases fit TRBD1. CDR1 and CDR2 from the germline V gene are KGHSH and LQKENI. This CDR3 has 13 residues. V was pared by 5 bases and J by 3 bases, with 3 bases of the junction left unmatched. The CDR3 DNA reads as TGTGCCAGCTCATCCGACAGGGACACTGAAGCTTTCTTT. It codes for CASSSDRDTEAFF.

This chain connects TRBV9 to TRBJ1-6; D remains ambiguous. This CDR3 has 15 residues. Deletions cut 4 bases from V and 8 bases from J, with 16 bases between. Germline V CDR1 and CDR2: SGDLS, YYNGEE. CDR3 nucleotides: TGTGCCAGCAGCAGAAGACTCGCTCAAGATTCACCCCTCCACTTT. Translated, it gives CASSRRLAQDSPLHF. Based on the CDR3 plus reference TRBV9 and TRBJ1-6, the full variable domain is DSGVTQTPKHLITATGQRVTLRCSPRSGDLSVYWYQQSLDQGLQFLIQYYNGEERAKGNILERFSAQQFPDLHSELNLSSLELGDSALYFCASSRRLAQDSPLHFGNGTRLTVT.

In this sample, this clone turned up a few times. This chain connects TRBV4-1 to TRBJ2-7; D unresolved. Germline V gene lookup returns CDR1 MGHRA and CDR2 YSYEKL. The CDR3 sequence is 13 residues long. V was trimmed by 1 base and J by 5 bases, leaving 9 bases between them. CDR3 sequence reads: CASSQGVDNEQYF. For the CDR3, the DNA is TGCGCCAGCAGCCAAGGAGTAGATAACGAGCAGTACTTC.